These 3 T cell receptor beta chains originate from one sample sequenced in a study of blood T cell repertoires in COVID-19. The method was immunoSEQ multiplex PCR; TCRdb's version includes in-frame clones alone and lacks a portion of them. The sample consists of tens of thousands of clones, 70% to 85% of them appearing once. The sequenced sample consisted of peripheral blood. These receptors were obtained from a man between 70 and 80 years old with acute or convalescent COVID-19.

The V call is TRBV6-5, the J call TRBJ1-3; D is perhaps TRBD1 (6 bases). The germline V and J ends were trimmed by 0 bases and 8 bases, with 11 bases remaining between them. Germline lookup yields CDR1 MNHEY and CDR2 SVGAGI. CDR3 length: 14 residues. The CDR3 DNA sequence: TGTGCCAGCAGTTACTCCGGGACATGGGACACCATATATTTT. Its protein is CASSYSGTWDTIYF.

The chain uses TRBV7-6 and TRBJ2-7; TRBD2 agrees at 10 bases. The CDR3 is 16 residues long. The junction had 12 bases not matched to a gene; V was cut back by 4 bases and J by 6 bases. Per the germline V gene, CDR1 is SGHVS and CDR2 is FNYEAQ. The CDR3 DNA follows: TGTGCCAGCAGCTCTTGGCCCGGGACTAGCGAAGGCGAGCAGTACTTC. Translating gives CASSSWPGTSEGEQYF.

CDR3 sequence: CASSPDFYREQSDTQYF. Here the CDR3 DNA reads TGTGCCAGCTCACCAGATTTCTATCGGGAGCAGTCAGATACGCAGTATTTT. The V and J genes are TRBV18 and TRBJ2-3; TRBD2 might be the D (6 bases). Trimming took off 2 bases at V and 4 bases at J, with 19 bases between the two ends. Germline V gene lookup returns CDR1 KGHSH and CDR2 LQKENI. There are 17 residues in the CDR3.